Presented here are 22 T cell receptor beta chains from one specimen sequenced in a study of T cells in Graves' hyperthyroidism and ophthalmopathy. Amplified TCR beta CDR3 regions derived from RNA transcripts. An initial round of RT-PCR targeting the TCR CDR3 relied on the HTBI primer set. MiXCR, run by TCRdb on the multiplex PCR reads, gives a single entry per CDR3 protein. This repertoire shows approximately 600,000 distinct CDR3 sequences, approximately 13% found once; its top ten account for more than 5%. Sequenced: blood. These receptors were obtained from a woman in her 30s with Graves' hyperthyroidism that later progressed to Graves' ophthalmopathy.

Ten or more counts support this clonotype. The genes are TRBV7-2 and TRBJ2-7; 7 bases are a match to TRBD1. This CDR3 region has 14 residues. The trim removed 3 bases at V and 5 bases at J, leaving 7 bases unmatched. Germline V gene lookup returns CDR1 SGHTA and CDR2 FQGNSA. CDR3 sequence reads: CASSLTGSGNEQYF. The CDR3 DNA is TGTGCCAGCAGCTTGACAGGGAGCGGTAACGAGCAGTACTTC. Filled out from reference TRBV7-2 and TRBJ2-7, the complete variable domain reads GAGVSQSPSNKVTEKGKDVELRCDPISGHTALYWYRQSLGQGLEFLIYFQGNSAPDKSGLPSDRFSAERTGGSVSTLTIQRTQQEDSAVYLCASSLTGSGNEQYFGPGTRLTVT.

This clonotype was seen ten or more times. CDR3 coding DNA: TGCGCCAGCAGCCCTTCGGACAGGGGGAACTATGGCTACACCTTC. Translated, it gives CASSPSDRGNYGYTF. The rearrangement links TRBV5-1 to TRBJ1-2; TRBD1 matches 10 bases. Trimming cost V 4 bases and J 2 bases; bases outside gene matches: 5. The CDR3 sequence is 15 residues long. CDR1 SGHRS and CDR2 YFSETQ come from the germline V gene.

This clonotype appeared many times. This chain links TRBV25-1 with TRBJ2-7; TRBD1 matches at 9 bases. Unmatched junction bases numbered 10, after V lost 8 bases and J lost 5 bases. The CDR3 contains 14 residues. The germline CDR1 and CDR2 sequences are MGHDK and SYGVNS. The CDR3 bases are TGTGCCAGCGCACCACTGGGACAGGGAGACGAGCAGTACTTC. This encodes CASAPLGQGDEQYF.

This clonotype has a handful of counts. DNA for the CDR3: TGTGCCAGCAGCTTTGGGACTCCGAGGACCGGGGAGCTGTTTTTT. Translated, it gives CASSFGTPRTGELFF. The V call is TRBV5-4, the J call TRBJ2-2; D might be TRBD2 (6 bases). The germline V gene encodes CDR1 SGHNT and CDR2 YYREEE (reference sequence). V was shortened by 2 bases and J by 5 bases, with 13 bases between the two germline ends. This CDR3 has 15 amino acids.

This clonotype was counted ten times or more. This chain connects TRBV7-2 to TRBJ2-2, with 11 bases aligning to TRBD2. This CDR3 contains 16 residues. CDR1 SGHTA and CDR2 FQGNSA come from the germline V gene. Trimming at V came to 6 bases and at J to 4 bases, leaving 7 bases not matched to a gene. DNA for the CDR3: TGTGCCAGCAGGTTTAGCGGGAGGGTCGCCACCGGGGAGCTGTTTTTT. It is translated as CASRFSGRVATGELFF.

This clonotype has at least ten counts. The chain has TRBV27 and TRBJ2-1, with a weak D call TRBD2 (5 bases). The CDR3 runs 14 residues. Trimming cost V 7 bases and J 4 bases, with 14 bases left between them. Germline assignment: CDR1 MNHEY and CDR2 SMNVEV (reference sequence). The CDR3 loop is CASTNLGGYNEQFF. In nucleotides, the CDR3 is TGTGCCAGCACCAACCTCGGCGGGTACAATGAGCAGTTCTTC.

This clonotype was seen repeatedly, ten times or more. The chain recombines TRBV20-1 with TRBJ2-7; 7 nucleotides line up with TRBD2. Trimming took 3 bases from V and 4 from J; bases not matched to a gene: 6. This CDR3 is built from 13 residues. From germline, CDR1 is DFQATT and CDR2 SNEGSKA (reference sequence). The CDR3 spells CSARRSGKYEQYF. CDR3 in DNA: TGCAGTGCTAGGCGCAGCGGGAAATACGAGCAGTACTTC.

At least ten counts were recorded for this clonotype. The chain is built from TRBV14 and TRBJ2-5; 8 bases are a match to TRBD1. Germline CDR1 reads SGHDN; CDR2 reads FVKESK. This CDR3 comprises 14 residues. The V gene end was trimmed by 5 bases and the J gene end by 1 base; junction bases not matched to a gene: 3. This chain's CDR3 is CASSRTGIQETQYF. CDR3 in DNA: TGTGCCAGCAGCAGGACAGGGATCCAAGAGACCCAGTACTTC.

This clonotype showed up many times. The chain is built from TRBV5-8 and TRBJ2-1, with 9 bases that match TRBD2. Germline V gene sequence: CDR1 SGHTS, CDR2 YDEGEE. Unmatched junction bases numbered 17, after V lost 4 bases and J lost 9 bases. The CDR3 runs 17 residues. The CDR3 nucleotides read TGTGCCAGCAGCCCGGCTAGCGGGACCTTCTGGGGGAGTGAGCAGTTCTTC. The encoded protein is CASSPASGTFWGSEQFF.

The table lists this clonotype with a few counts. V and J are TRBV27 and TRBJ2-3, with 7 bases identical to TRBD2. This CDR3 region has 15 residues. The junction had 8 bases not matched to a gene; V was cut back by 6 bases and J by 2 bases. Germline CDR1 reads MNHEY; CDR2 reads SMNVEV (reference sequence). As DNA, the CDR3 is TGTGCCAGCAGCTTAGAGGGACTAATCACAGATACGCAGTATTTT. As protein: CASSLEGLITDTQYF.

V is TRBV4-3 and J is TRBJ1-2, with TRBD1 identical over 7 bases. Trimming took 0 bases from V and 8 from J; bases not matched to a gene: 15. There are 17 residues in the CDR3. The V gene's germline CDR1 is LGHNA and CDR2 YSLEER. The CDR3 nucleotides read TGCGCCAGCAGCCAAGATACGGCGACAGGGCAGAGAGGCGGCTACACCTTC. Protein sequence: CASSQDTATGQRGGYTF.

This clonotype was seen repeatedly, ten times or more. The rearrangement links TRBV18 to TRBJ2-7; D is possibly TRBD1 (6 bases). The CDR3 is 14 residues long. From germline, CDR1 is KGHSH and CDR2 LQKENI. The germline V and J ends were trimmed by 3 bases and 0 bases, with 9 bases remaining between them. Written as DNA, the CDR3 is TGTGCCAGCTCACCGGGGGACACCTCCTACGAGCAGTACTTC. This translates into CASSPGDTSYEQYF.

A few counts support this clonotype. The chain joins TRBV29-1 to TRBJ2-7; D is undetermined. The CDR3 loop spans 10 amino acids. V was clipped by 4 bases and J by 2 bases, with 3 bases between them. Germline-derived CDR1 and CDR2 are SQVTM and ANQGSEA. The CDR3 loop is CSVVAYEQYF. The CDR3 DNA follows: TGCAGCGTTGTGGCCTACGAGCAGTACTTC.

The sample holds many counts of this clonotype. The J gene is TRBJ2-7, the V gene TRBV4-1, with D unclear. In germline, CDR1 is MGHRA, CDR2 YSYEKL. This CDR3 comprises 13 residues. The V gene lost 6 bases and the J gene lost 6 bases, with 15 bases spanning the gap. CDR3 amino acids: CASRHHGMAEQYF. The DNA of the CDR3 is TGCGCCAGCAGGCACCACGGAATGGCCGAGCAGTACTTC.

This clonotype appeared a few times. The chain recombines TRBV19 with TRBJ1-1, with D tentatively TRBD1 (5 bases). CDR3 length equals 16 residues. Trimming took off 1 base at V and 2 bases at J, with 14 bases between the two ends. The germline CDR1 and CDR2 sequences are LNHDA and SQIVND (reference sequence). The CDR3 sequence is CASSIALGQGNTEAFF. In DNA, the CDR3 is TGTGCCAGTAGTATAGCTCTCGGACAAGGAAACACTGAAGCTTTCTTT.

This clonotype showed up many times. CDR3 residues: CASSLGVTDTQYF. CDR3 DNA: TGTGCCAGCTCTCTCGGAGTCACAGATACGCAGTATTTT. The rearrangement uses TRBV12-3 or TRBV12-4 and TRBJ2-3; D gene unclear. Trimming took 8 bases from V and 2 from J, leaving 11 bases between them. This CDR3 contains 13 residues.

At least ten counts were recorded for this clonotype. The chain has TRBV11-3 and TRBJ1-6; 7 nucleotides align to TRBD1. J gave up 14 bases and V 5 bases, and 12 bases lay outside the gene matches. There are 14 residues in the CDR3. Looked up from germline, CDR1 is SGHNT and CDR2 is YENEEA. CDR3 DNA sequence: TGTGCCAGCAGCCCCCGGGACAGTTCCGGAACCCTCCACTTT. Translation gives CASSPRDSSGTLHF.

This chain connects TRBV5-1 to TRBJ2-4; 9 positions match TRBD2. The ends lost 2 bases at V and 0 bases at J; junction bases unmatched: 6. CDR3 length equals 17 residues. Germline CDR1 SGHRS, CDR2 YFSETQ. This CDR3 reads CASSFAAGGVAKNIQYF. CDR3 DNA sequence: TGCGCCAGCAGCTTCGCAGCGGGAGGCGTAGCCAAAAACATTCAGTACTTC.

This clonotype was seen repeatedly, ten times or more. This CDR3 reads CASSPASGTGPYEQYF. The CDR3 DNA reads TGTGCCAGCAGTCCCGCAAGCGGGACAGGGCCCTACGAGCAGTACTTC. The chain recombines TRBV6-2 or TRBV6-3 with TRBJ2-7; 9 bases are a match to TRBD1. J was trimmed by 2 bases and V by 5 bases; bases with no gene match: 10. Germline assignment: CDR1 MNHEY and CDR2 SVGEGT. The CDR3 contains 16 residues.

The chain couples TRBV12-3 or TRBV12-4 to TRBJ1-2; tentatively, D is TRBD1 (5 bases). This CDR3 comprises 13 residues. The V end was cut by 3 bases, the J end by 7 bases, with 12 bases between. The CDR3 here is CASSFVREGGYTF. The DNA of the CDR3 is TGTGCCAGCAGTTTCGTCAGGGAAGGTGGCTACACCTTC.

This clonotype has a count of ten or more. The chain couples TRBV12-3 or TRBV12-4 to TRBJ1-2, with a weak D call TRBD1 (5 bases). Trimming stripped 5 bases from V and 4 bases from J, with 8 bases between. This CDR3 region has 12 residues. The DNA of the CDR3 is TGTGCCAGCAGTCCGGACATCTATGGCTACACCTTC. It is translated as CASSPDIYGYTF.

The chain has TRBV29-1 and TRBJ2-3; D is unresolved. Looked up from germline, CDR1 is SQVTM and CDR2 is ANQGSEA. V shed 4 bases and J shed 5 bases, with 13 bases lying between them. CDR3 length equals 13 residues. This chain's CDR3 is CSVVFMSGDTQYF. CDR3 DNA sequence: TGCAGCGTTGTATTTATGTCCGGAGATACGCAGTATTTT.